The present TCR beta chain was sequenced within a study of early T cells in non-severe SARS-CoV-2 infection. TCRdb reprocessed the 5' RACE reads with MiXCR, giving one entry per CDR3 protein. In the table there are tens of thousands of distinct CDR3 sequences, roughly 9.2% of which are singletons. Study-wide findings and caveats: There was a bias toward anti-spike CD8 responses in VDJdb matching, which missed private and CD4 specificities.

V shed 0 bases, J shed 10 bases, and the junction held 7 bases outside the gene matches. There are 16 residues in the CDR3. CDR1 and CDR2 (germline): SGHRS, YFSETQ. Comments on this clonotype: Its antigen is still unknown.

The clonotype originates from an adult who was a healthcare worker with PCR-confirmed SARS-CoV-2 infection or an uninfected control (not recorded which). Sequences were obtained from whole blood. The rearrangement joins TRBV5-1 to TRBJ2-1; 13 bases line up with TRBD2. The CDR3 bases are TGCGCCAGCAGCTTGGAACTAGCGGGAGGGCCGGGAGAGCAGTTCTTC. Residues: CASSLELAGGPGEQFF.